These 29 T cell receptor beta chains originate from one sample sequenced in a study of blood T cells in healthy people across ages. Sample-barcoded 5' priming and a J-beta primer mix drove a second PCR of roughly 6 to 12 cycles. A single record per CDR3 protein comes from TCRdb applying MiXCR to the 5' RACE reads. The table lists about 570,000 distinct CDR3 sequences, 25% to 30% of them singletons. The specimen was blood. These receptors all stem from a woman aged 70 to 79 in good health.

This clonotype has a handful of counts. The chain recombines TRBV4-1 with TRBJ1-6; D unresolved. The CDR3 loop spans 18 amino acids. The germline V gene has CDR1 MGHRA and CDR2 YSYEKL. V gave up 0 bases and J gave up 2 bases, with 14 bases separating them. The CDR3 region is CASSQETADSTYNSPLHF. The CDR3 DNA sequence: TGCGCCAGCAGCCAAGAAACAGCTGATAGTACCTATAATTCACCCCTCCACTTT.

The chain has TRBV27 and TRBJ2-3, with D hard to call. V shed 9 bases and J shed 5 bases, with 21 bases lying between them. The CDR3 length is 15 residues. CDR1 and CDR2 (germline): MNHEY, SMNVEV (reference sequence). The CDR3 reads CASKTPRPGIDTQYF. Written as DNA, the CDR3 is TGTGCCAGTAAAACGCCCCGACCTGGAATAGATACGCAGTATTTT.

V and J are TRBV12-3 or TRBV12-4 and TRBJ2-7; D tentatively reads TRBD1 or TRBD2 (5 bases each). This CDR3 is 14 amino acids long. The V and J ends lost 6 bases and 0 bases respectively, with 12 bases between them. The CDR3 bases are TGTGCCAGCAGACCGGGAACAGGCTCCTACGAGCAGTACTTC. Amino acids: CASRPGTGSYEQYF.

To note about this clonotype: This may be a read error: a much more frequent sequence differs by one nucleotide. This sequence joins TRBV12-3 or TRBV12-4 and TRBJ2-4; D uncertain. This CDR3 is built from 14 residues. The CDR3 sequence: CASRVGTNKNIQHF. The DNA for the CDR3 is TGTGCCAGCAGGGTGGGAACAAACAAAAACATTCAGCACTTC.

This chain links TRBV20-1 with TRBJ2-2; a possible D gene is TRBD1 (5 bases). The CDR3 length is 15 residues. Trimming pared 5 bases from V and 0 bases from J, leaving 13 bases between. Germline loops: CDR1 DFQATT, CDR2 SNEGSKA (reference sequence). The CDR3 loop is CSASQAPANTGELFF. For the CDR3, the DNA is TGCAGTGCTTCACAGGCACCAGCGAACACCGGGGAGCTGTTTTTT.

This clonotype has a handful of counts. The chain has TRBV5-1 and TRBJ2-4, with a tentative D call TRBD2 (6 bases). Germline CDR1 is SGHRS and CDR2 is YFSETQ. Deletions cut 5 bases from V and 7 bases from J, with 13 bases between. This CDR3 region has 13 residues. CDR3 region: CASSEGGGNIQYF. CDR3 in DNA: TGCGCCAGCAGTGAAGGTGGGGGGAACATTCAGTACTTC.

The CDR3 spells CSARGAGGYNEQFF. The CDR3 DNA reads TGCAGTGCTAGGGGGGCGGGGGGTTACAATGAGCAGTTCTTC. V is TRBV20-1 and J is TRBJ2-1, with 8 bases fitting TRBD2. Trimming removed 3 bases from V and 4 bases from J; junction bases left unmatched: 5. Germline V gene data show CDR1 as DFQATT and CDR2 as SNEGSKA (reference sequence). The CDR3 covers 14 residues.

This clonotype was seen a few times. The V and J genes are TRBV15 and TRBJ1-2, with D possibly TRBD1 on 6 matching bases. The germline V gene encodes CDR1 LNHNV and CDR2 YYDKDF (reference sequence). CDR3 length equals 17 residues. Trimming cost V 0 bases and J 4 bases, with 18 bases left between them. The CDR3 reads CATSRDPGAGNLYGYTF. The CDR3 DNA reads TGTGCCACCAGCAGAGATCCAGGGGCAGGAAACCTCTATGGCTACACCTTC. Together with reference TRBV15 and TRBJ1-2, the CDR3 gives the full variable domain: DAMVIQNPRYQVTQFGKPVTLSCSQTLNHNVMYWYQQKSSQAPKLLFHYYDKDFNNEADTPDNFQSRRPNTSFCFLDIRSPGLGDTAMYLCATSRDPGAGNLYGYTFGSGTRLTVV.

This rearrangement joins TRBV7-2 to TRBJ2-7, with D maybe TRBD2 (6 bases). This CDR3 region has 14 residues. V lost 1 base to trimming and J lost 1 base, with 8 bases between them. Germline assignment: CDR1 SGHTA and CDR2 FQGNSA. The CDR3 sequence: CASSLDGGSYEQYF. The CDR3 DNA reads as TGTGCCAGCAGCTTAGACGGGGGATCCTACGAGCAGTACTTC.

This clonotype was observed a few times. The chain couples TRBV29-1 to TRBJ1-1; D is perhaps TRBD1 (5 bases). The CDR3 loop spans 12 amino acids. V lost 6 bases to trimming and J lost 5 bases, with 13 bases between them. From germline, CDR1 is SQVTM and CDR2 ANQGSEA. CDR3 bases: TGCAGCGTCTCTCAGGGTACGACTGAAGCTTTCTTT. Translated: CSVSQGTTEAFF.

The V and J genes are TRBV11-2 and TRBJ1-4; no clear D gene. The germline V and J ends were trimmed by 2 bases and 5 bases, with 15 bases remaining between them. CDR1 and CDR2 (germline): SGHAT, FQNNGV. The CDR3 runs to 16 residues. The CDR3: CASSLMPQGRNEKLFF. The CDR3 DNA reads as TGTGCCAGCAGCTTAATGCCACAAGGGCGGAATGAAAAACTGTTTTTT.

This clonotype was detected only a few times. This rearrangement joins TRBV7-2 to TRBJ1-4; D remains ambiguous. CDR1 and CDR2 from the germline V gene are SGHTA and FQGNSA. This CDR3 is 13 amino acids long. Trimming removed 5 bases from V and 4 bases from J, with 8 bases in between. CDR3 amino acids: CASSPYINEKLFF. In DNA, the CDR3 is TGTGCCAGCAGCCCTTACATTAATGAAAAACTGTTTTTT.

The rearrangement links TRBV4-2 to TRBJ2-2; D gene uncertain. Trimming shortened V by 1 base and J by 6 bases, and 12 bases separated the two germline ends. There are 15 residues in the CDR3. The germline V gene encodes CDR1 LGHNA and CDR2 YNFKEQ. CDR3 coding DNA: TGTGCCAGCAGCCAAGTAACAAAGGATTCCGGGGAGCTGTTTTTT. Translating it yields CASSQVTKDSGELFF.

The chain couples TRBV4-3 to TRBJ2-2; D gene unclear. The CDR3 covers 12 residues. Germline loops: CDR1 LGHNA, CDR2 YSLEER. V lost 4 bases and J 3 bases, leaving 3 bases between the germline ends. The CDR3 region has the DNA TGCGCCAGCAGCCGACACACCGGGGAGCTGTTTTTT. This sequence encodes CASSRHTGELFF.

This clonotype was recorded at least ten times. CDR3 sequence reads: CASSQHREFNEKLFF. CDR3 bases: TGCGCCAGCAGCCAACACAGGGAGTTCAATGAAAAACTGTTTTTT. The chain has TRBV4-3 and TRBJ1-4; maybe TRBD1 (6 bases). V lost 2 bases and J 5 bases, leaving 12 bases between the germline ends. Germline-derived CDR1 and CDR2 are LGHNA and YSLEER. The CDR3 extends over 15 amino acids.

The chain carries TRBV6-1 and TRBJ1-4, with 10 nucleotides matching TRBD1. CDR1 MNHNS and CDR2 SASEGT come from the germline V gene. The CDR3 covers 18 residues. V trimming: 6 bases; J trimming: 0 bases; junction bases outside the gene matches: 10. CDR3: CASRTGQGIFATNEKLFF. In DNA form, the CDR3 reads TGTGCCAGCAGGACGGGACAGGGGATTTTTGCAACTAATGAAAAACTGTTTTTT.

This clonotype turned up a few times. The V gene is TRBV5-8, the J gene TRBJ2-5; possible D gene TRBD2, 7 bases. This CDR3 region has 15 residues. V was pared by 5 bases and J by 5 bases, with 19 bases between. Germline lookup yields CDR1 SGHTS and CDR2 YDEGEE. In DNA form, the CDR3 reads TGTGCCAGCAGACCACAGGGAAGTAGCGGGGAGACCCAGTACTTC. This gives the protein CASRPQGSSGETQYF.

This chain links TRBV3-1 with TRBJ2-1; D remains ambiguous. The CDR3 is made up of 11 amino acids. CDR1 LGHDT and CDR2 YNNKEL come from the germline V gene (reference sequence). Trimming removed 5 bases at V and 6 bases at J, with 5 bases between. The CDR3 nucleotides read TGTGCCAGCAGCACGGGCAATGAGCAGTTCTTC. As protein: CASSTGNEQFF.

In its sample, this clonotype was seen a few times. The chain has TRBV6-2 or TRBV6-3 and TRBJ2-5; 10 bases are a match to TRBD2. The J call may be mistaken, given a closer DNA end match to TRBJ2-1. This CDR3 has 15 amino acids. Germline V gives CDR1 MNHEY, CDR2 SVGEGT. The CDR3 DNA is TGTGCCAGCGGTCGCTCTAGCGGGGGATGGAATGAGCAGTTCTTC. Translation gives CASGRSSGGWNEQFF.

This clonotype has only a few counts. The chain couples TRBV12-3 or TRBV12-4 to TRBJ1-1, with D maybe TRBD1 (6 bases). The CDR3 loop spans 13 amino acids. Trimming stripped 6 bases from V and 5 bases from J, with 13 bases between. CDR3 DNA sequence: TGTGCCAGCAGCGTCAGGGGAAGGACTGAAGCTTTCTTT. It yields the protein CASSVRGRTEAFF.

This clonotype appeared many times. J is TRBJ1-4 and V is TRBV9; D perhaps matches TRBD1 (6 bases). V shed 3 bases and J shed 10 bases, with 22 bases lying between them. Looked up from germline, CDR1 is SGDLS and CDR2 is YYNGEE. This CDR3 is 16 amino acids long. This CDR3 reads CASSAREGGEVGKLFF. CDR3 nucleotides: TGTGCCAGCAGCGCCCGTGAGGGGGGCGAGGTTGGAAAACTGTTTTTT.

V is TRBV29-1 and J is TRBJ1-1; no firm D call. Trimming removed 8 bases from V and 8 bases from J, with 21 bases in between. In germline, CDR1 is SQVTM, CDR2 ANQGSEA. CDR3 length: 13 residues. In DNA form, the CDR3 reads TGCAGCCATCGCGGGCAGGACCTCAGGGAAGCTTTCTTT. Protein: CSHRGQDLREAFF. Together with reference TRBV29-1 and TRBJ1-1, the CDR3 gives the full variable domain: SAVISQKPSRDICQRGTSLTIQCQVDSQVTMMFWYRQQPGQSLTLIATANQGSEATYESGFVIDKFPISRPNLTFSTLTVSNMSPEDSSIYLCSHRGQDLREAFFGQGTRLTVV.

The gene calls are TRBV7-9 and TRBJ2-5, with TRBD1 as a possible D gene (5 bases). The J call may not be correct, given that the DNA end is closer to TRBJ2-7. This CDR3 contains 12 residues. Germline lookup yields CDR1 SEHNR and CDR2 FQNEAQ (reference sequence). The CDR3 loop is CASSSDIDEQYF. CDR3 DNA sequence: TGTGCCAGCAGCTCGGACATAGACGAGCAGTACTTC.

This clonotype was observed a few times. The CDR3 reads CSVEGGPRTEAFF. CDR3 in DNA: TGCAGCGTTGAGGGGGGGCCGCGCACTGAAGCTTTCTTT. The chain joins TRBV29-1 to TRBJ1-1, with D perhaps matching TRBD1 (6 bases). Germline V gene lookup returns CDR1 SQVTM and CDR2 ANQGSEA. V lost 3 bases and J lost 4, with 12 bases in between. The CDR3 totals 13 residues.

The V call is TRBV7-3, the J call TRBJ2-7, with D possibly being TRBD2 (6 bases). The V end lost 4 bases, the J end lost 4 bases, and 17 bases lay between the germline ends. The length of the CDR3 is 15 residues. Looked up from germline, CDR1 is SGHTA and CDR2 is FQGTGA. Here the CDR3 reads CASSSQGGDTYEQYF. The CDR3 DNA reads TGTGCCAGCAGCTCCCAGGGCGGGGATACTTACGAGCAGTACTTC.

J is TRBJ1-4 and V is TRBV5-1; D call uncertain. V dropped 0 bases and J dropped 6 bases, with 12 bases sitting between them. CDR3 size: 15 residues. The V gene's germline CDR1 is SGHRS and CDR2 YFSETQ. The DNA for the CDR3 is TGCGCCAGCAGCTTGGCCCCGGGCTCCGATGAAAAACTGTTTTTT. The encoded protein is CASSLAPGSDEKLFF. The variable domain in full, with the rest retrieved from reference TRBV5-1 and TRBJ1-4, is KAGVTQTPRYLIKTRGQQVTLSCSPISGHRSVSWYQQTPGQGLQFLFEYFSETQRNKGNFPGRFSGRQFSNSRSEMNVSTLELGDSALYLCASSLAPGSDEKLFFGSGTQLSVL.

Only a few counts were recorded for this clonotype. The V and J genes are TRBV5-1 and TRBJ1-4, with D maybe TRBD1 (6 bases). Trimming left V 3 bases short and J 5 bases short, with 11 bases between. The CDR3 is 14 residues long. Looked up from germline, CDR1 is SGHRS and CDR2 is YFSETQ. For the CDR3, the DNA is TGCGCCAGCAGCTCCGGACAGCTAAATGAAAAACTGTTTTTT. Protein: CASSSGQLNEKLFF.

This chain connects TRBV4-3 to TRBJ2-5, with 7 bases lining up with TRBD1. Losses at the gene ends were 1 base for V and 2 bases for J; bases not matched to a gene: 7. CDR1 and CDR2 (germline): LGHNA, YSLEER. The CDR3 consists of 16 residues. Here the CDR3 reads CASSQGQGRGQETQYF. In nucleotides, the CDR3 is TGCGCCAGCAGCCAAGGACAGGGTAGGGGACAAGAGACCCAGTACTTC.

This rearrangement joins TRBV5-1 to TRBJ1-6, with a tentative D call TRBD1 (6 bases). The germline V gene has CDR1 SGHRS and CDR2 YFSETQ. Deletions cut 6 bases from V and 7 bases from J, with 17 bases between. The CDR3 is 15 residues long. CDR3 region: CASNPQGTGNSPLHF. Here the CDR3 DNA reads TGCGCCAGCAACCCTCAGGGGACCGGGAATTCACCCCTCCACTTT.